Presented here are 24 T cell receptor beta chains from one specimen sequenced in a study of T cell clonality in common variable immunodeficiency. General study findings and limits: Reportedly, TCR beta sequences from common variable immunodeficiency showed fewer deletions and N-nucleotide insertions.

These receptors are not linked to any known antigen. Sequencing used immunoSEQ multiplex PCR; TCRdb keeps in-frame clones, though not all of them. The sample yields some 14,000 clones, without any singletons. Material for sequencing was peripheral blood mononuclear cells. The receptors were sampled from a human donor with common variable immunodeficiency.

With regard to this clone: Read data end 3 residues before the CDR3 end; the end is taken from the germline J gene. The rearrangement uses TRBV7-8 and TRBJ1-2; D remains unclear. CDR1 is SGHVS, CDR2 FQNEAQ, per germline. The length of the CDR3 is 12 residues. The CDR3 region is CASSLQRYGYTF. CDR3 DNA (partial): TGTGCCAGCAGCTTACAGCGTTACGGC.

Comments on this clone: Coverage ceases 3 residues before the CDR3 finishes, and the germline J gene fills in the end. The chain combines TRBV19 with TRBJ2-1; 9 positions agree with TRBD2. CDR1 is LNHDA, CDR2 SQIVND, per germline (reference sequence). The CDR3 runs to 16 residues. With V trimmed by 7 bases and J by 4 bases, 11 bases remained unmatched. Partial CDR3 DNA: TGTGCCAGTATGATGTACGGGACTAGCCGATACAATGAG. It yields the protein CASMMYGTSRYNE. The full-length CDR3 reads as CASMMYGTSRYNEQFF.

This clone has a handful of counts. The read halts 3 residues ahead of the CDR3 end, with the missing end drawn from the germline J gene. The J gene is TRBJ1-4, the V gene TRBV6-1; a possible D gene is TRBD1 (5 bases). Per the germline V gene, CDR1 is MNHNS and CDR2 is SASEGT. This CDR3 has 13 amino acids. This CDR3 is CASSEFRARELFF. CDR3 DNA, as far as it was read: TGTGCCAGCAGTGAGTTCAGGGCACGGGAA.

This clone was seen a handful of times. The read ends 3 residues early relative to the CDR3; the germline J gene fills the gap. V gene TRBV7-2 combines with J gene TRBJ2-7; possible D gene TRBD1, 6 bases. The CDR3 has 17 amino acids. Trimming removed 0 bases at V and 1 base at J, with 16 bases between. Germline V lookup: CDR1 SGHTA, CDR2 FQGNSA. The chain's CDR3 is CASSLAPGQGRSYEQYF. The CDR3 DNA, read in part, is TGTGCCAGCAGCTTAGCGCCCGGCCAGGGGAGATCCTACGAG.

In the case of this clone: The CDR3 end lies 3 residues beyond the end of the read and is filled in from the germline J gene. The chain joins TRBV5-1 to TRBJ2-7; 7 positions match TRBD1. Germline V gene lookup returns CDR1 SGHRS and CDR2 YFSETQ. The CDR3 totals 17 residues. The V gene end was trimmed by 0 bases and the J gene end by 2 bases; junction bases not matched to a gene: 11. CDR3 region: CASSLGLLQGRAYEQYF. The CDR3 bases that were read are TGCGCCAGCAGCTTGGGCCTTTTACAGGGGCGGGCCTACGAG.

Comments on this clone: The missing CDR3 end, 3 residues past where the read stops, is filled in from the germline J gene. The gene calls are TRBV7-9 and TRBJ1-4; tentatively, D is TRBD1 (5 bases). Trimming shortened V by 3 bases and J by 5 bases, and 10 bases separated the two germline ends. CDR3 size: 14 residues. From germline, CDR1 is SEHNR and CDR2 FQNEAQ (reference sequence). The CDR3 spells CASSFGPGNEKLFF. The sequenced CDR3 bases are TGTGCCAGCAGCTTCGGTCCAGGGAATGAAAAA. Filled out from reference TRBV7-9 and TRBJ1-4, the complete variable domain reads DTGVSQNPRHKITKRGQNVTFRCDPISEHNRLYWYRQTLGQGPEFLTYFQNEAQLEKSRLLSDRFSAERPKGSFSTLEIQRTEQGDSAMYLCASSFGPGNEKLFFGSGTQLSVL.

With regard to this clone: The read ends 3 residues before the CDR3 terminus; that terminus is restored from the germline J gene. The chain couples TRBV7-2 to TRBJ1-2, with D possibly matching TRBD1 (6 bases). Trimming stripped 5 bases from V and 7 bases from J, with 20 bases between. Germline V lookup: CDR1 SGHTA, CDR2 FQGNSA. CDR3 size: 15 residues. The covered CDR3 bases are TGTGCCAGCAGCAGGTTACCGGAACAGGGAGGTGGC. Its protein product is CASSRLPEQGGG. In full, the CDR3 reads CASSRLPEQGGGYTF.

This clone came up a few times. CDR3 region: CAWRTGENYGYTF. CDR3 DNA, as far as it was read: TGTGCCTGGAGGACAGGGGAAAACTATGGC. This chain links TRBV30 with TRBJ1-2; 8 positions agree with TRBD1. The CDR3 is cut off 3 residues early in the read; its end comes from the germline J gene. The CDR3 has 13 amino acids. The ends lost 3 bases at V and 2 bases at J; junction bases unmatched: 2. Germline CDR1 and CDR2: GTSNPN and SVGIG (reference sequence). The full variable domain, completed using reference TRBV30 and TRBJ1-2, is SQTIHQWPATLVQPVGSPLSLECTVEGTSNPNLYWYRQAAGRGLQLLFYSVGIGQISSEVPQNLSASRPQDRQFILSSKKLLLSDSGFYLCAWRTGENYGYTFGSGTRLTVV.

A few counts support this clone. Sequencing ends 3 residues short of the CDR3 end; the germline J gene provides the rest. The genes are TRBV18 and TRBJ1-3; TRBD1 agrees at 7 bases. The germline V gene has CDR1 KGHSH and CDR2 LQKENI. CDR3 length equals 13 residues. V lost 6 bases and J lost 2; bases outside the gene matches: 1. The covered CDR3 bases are TGTGCCAGCTCCGGGACAGCTGGAAACACC. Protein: CASSGTAGNT. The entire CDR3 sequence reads CASSGTAGNTIYF.

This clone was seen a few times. The CDR3 is CASRRGQATLAAYNEQFF. CDR3 DNA, as far as it was read: TGTGCCAGTAGGAGGGGACAGGCCACTTTAGCGGCCTACAATGAG. This rearrangement joins TRBV19 to TRBJ2-1, with 8 bases that match TRBD1. With the read ending 3 residues before the CDR3 end, the germline J gene is used to fill in that end. There are 18 residues in the CDR3. Germline V gene sequence: CDR1 LNHDA, CDR2 SQIVND (reference sequence). Unmatched junction bases numbered 15, after V lost 6 bases and J lost 2 bases.

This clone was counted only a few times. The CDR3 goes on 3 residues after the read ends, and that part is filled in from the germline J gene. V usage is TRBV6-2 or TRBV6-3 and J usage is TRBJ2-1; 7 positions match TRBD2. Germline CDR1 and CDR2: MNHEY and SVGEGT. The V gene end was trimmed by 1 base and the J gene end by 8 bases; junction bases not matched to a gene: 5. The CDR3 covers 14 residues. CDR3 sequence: CASSYFSGAHEQFF. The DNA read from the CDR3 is TGTGCCAGCAGTTACTTCAGCGGGGCCCATGAG.

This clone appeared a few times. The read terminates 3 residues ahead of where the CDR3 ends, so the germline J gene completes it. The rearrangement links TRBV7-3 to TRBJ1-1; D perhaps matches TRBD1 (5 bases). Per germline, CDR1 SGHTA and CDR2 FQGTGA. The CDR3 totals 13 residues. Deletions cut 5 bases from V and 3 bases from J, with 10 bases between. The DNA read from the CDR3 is TGTGCCAGCAGCCAACAAGGGGACACTGAA. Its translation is CASSQQGDTE. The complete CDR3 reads CASSQQGDTEAFF.

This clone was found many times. CDR3 DNA, as far as it was read: TGCGCCAGCAGCCTCTACAGGGAGACCGGGGAG. This encodes CASSLYRETGE. The entire CDR3 protein reads CASSLYRETGELFF. J is TRBJ2-2 and V is TRBV5-1; D might be TRBD1 (6 bases). The read ends 3 residues shy of where the CDR3 ends; the end is completed using the germline J gene. CDR1 and CDR2 (germline): SGHRS, YFSETQ. V lost 4 bases and J lost 5, with 12 bases in between. This CDR3 contains 14 residues.

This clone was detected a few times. CDR3 protein: CASSLALETQYF. CDR3 DNA (partial): TGTGCCAGCAGCTTAGCCCTCGAGACC. The V gene is TRBV11-2, the J gene TRBJ2-5; no firm D call. The sequence runs out 3 residues before the end of the CDR3; the remainder is reconstructed from the germline J gene. This CDR3 region has 12 residues. Trimming stripped 1 base from V and 5 bases from J, with 5 bases between. The germline V gene encodes CDR1 SGHAT and CDR2 FQNNGV.

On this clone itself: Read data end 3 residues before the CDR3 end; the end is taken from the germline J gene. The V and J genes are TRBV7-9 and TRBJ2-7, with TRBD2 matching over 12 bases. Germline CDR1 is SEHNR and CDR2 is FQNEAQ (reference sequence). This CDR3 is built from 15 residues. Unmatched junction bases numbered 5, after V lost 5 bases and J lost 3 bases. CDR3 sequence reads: CASSRTSGKDYEQYF. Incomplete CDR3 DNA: TGTGCCAGCAGCCGGACTAGCGGGAAGGACTACGAG. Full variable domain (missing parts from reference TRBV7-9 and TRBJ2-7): DTGVSQNPRHKITKRGQNVTFRCDPISEHNRLYWYRQTLGQGPEFLTYFQNEAQLEKSRLLSDRFSAERPKGSFSTLEIQRTEQGDSAMYLCASSRTSGKDYEQYFGPGTRLTVT.

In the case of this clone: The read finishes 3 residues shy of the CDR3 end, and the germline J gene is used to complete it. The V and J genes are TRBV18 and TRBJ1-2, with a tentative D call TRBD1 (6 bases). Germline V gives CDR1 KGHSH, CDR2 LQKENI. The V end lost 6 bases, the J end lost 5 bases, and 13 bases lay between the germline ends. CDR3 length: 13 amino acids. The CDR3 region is CASSPDRPYGYTF. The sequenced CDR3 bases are TGTGCCAGCTCCCCTGACAGGCCATATGGC. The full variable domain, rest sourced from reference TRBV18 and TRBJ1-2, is NAGVMQNPRHLVRRRGQEARLRCSPMKGHSHVYWYRQLPEEGLKFMVYLQKENIIDESGMPKERFSAEFPKEGPSILRIQQVVRGDSAAYFCASSPDRPYGYTFGSGTRLTVV.

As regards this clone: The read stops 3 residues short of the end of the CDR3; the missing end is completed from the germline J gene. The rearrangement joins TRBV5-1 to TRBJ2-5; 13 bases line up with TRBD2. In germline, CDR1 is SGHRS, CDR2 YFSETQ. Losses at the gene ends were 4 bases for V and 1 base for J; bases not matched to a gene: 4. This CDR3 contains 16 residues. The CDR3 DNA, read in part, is TGCGCCAGCAGCCCCGGACTAGCGGGGGCCCAAGAGACC. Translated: CASSPGLAGAQET. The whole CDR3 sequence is CASSPGLAGAQETQYF.

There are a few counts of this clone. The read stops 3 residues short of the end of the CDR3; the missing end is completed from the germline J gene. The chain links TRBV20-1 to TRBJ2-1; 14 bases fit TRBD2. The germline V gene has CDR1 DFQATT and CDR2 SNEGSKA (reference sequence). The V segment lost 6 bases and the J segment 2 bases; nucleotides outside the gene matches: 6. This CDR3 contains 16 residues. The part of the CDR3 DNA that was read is TGCAGTGCCTTCGGACTAGCGGGGGGTACCTACAATGAG. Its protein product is CSAFGLAGGTYNE. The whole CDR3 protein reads CSAFGLAGGTYNEQFF.

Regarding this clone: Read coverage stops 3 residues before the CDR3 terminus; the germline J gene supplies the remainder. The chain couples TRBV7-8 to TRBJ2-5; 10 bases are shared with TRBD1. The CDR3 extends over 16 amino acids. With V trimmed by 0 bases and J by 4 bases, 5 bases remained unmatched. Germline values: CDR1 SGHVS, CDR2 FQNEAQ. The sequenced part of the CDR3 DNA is TGTGCCAGCAGCTTAGCCGGGACAGGGGAGGCAGAGACC. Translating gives CASSLAGTGEAET. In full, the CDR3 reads CASSLAGTGEAETQYF.

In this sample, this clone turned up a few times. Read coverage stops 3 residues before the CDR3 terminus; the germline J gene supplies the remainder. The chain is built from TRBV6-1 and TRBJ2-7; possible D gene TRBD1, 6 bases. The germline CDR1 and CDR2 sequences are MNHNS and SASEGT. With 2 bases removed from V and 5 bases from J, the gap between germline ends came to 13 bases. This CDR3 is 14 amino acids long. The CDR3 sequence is CASSEIRGVDEQYF. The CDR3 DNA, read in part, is TGTGCCAGCAGTGAAATCAGGGGAGTCGACGAG.

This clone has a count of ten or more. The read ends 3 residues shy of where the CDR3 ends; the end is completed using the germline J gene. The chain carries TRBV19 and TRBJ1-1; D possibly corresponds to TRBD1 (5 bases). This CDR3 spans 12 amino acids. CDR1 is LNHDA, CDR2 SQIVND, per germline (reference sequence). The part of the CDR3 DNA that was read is TGTGCCAGTAGTAGCGAAGGGGTGGTA. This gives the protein CASSSEGVV. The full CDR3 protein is CASSSEGVVAFF. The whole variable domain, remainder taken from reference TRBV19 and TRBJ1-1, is DGGITQSPKYLFRKEGQNVTLSCEQNLNHDAMYWYRQDPGQGLRLIYYSQIVNDFQKGDIAEGYSVSREKKESFPLTVTSAQKNPTAFYLCASSSEGVVAFFGQGTRLTVV.

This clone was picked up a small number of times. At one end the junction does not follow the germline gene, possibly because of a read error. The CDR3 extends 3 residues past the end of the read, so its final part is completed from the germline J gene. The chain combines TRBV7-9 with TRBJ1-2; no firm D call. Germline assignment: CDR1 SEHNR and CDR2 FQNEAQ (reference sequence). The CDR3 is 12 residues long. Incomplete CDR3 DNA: TGTTCCAGCAGCTTAGGGCCATATGGC. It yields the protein CSSSLGPYG. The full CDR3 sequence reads CSSSLGPYGYTF.

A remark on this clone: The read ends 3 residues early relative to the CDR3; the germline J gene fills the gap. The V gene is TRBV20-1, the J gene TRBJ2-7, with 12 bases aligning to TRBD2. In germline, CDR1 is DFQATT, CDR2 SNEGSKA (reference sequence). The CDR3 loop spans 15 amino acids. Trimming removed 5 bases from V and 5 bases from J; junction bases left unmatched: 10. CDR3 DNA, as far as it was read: TGCAGTGCTCTCACGACTAGCGGGAGTCACCACGAG. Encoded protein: CSALTTSGSHHE. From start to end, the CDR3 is CSALTTSGSHHEQYF.

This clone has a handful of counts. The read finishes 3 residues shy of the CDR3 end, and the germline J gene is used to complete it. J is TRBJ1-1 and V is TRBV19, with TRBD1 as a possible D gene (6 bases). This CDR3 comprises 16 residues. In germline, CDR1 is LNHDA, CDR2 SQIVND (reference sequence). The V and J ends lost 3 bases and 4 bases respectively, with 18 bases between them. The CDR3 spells CASSILFGAGATEAFF. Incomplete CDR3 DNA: TGTGCCAGTAGTATTTTATTCGGTGCAGGGGCCACTGAA.